The 12 T cell receptor beta chains below all came from one sample that was sequenced in a study of immune aging and cytomegalovirus after organ transplant (dated by TCRdb to the early 2020s). These receptors' antigens are unknown. The time point tag for this specimen amounts to: five sample-tagged time points from pre-transplant (day -1) to day 368 post-transplant, pooled. Receptor libraries were prepared by single-cell sequencing. TCRdb lists the instrument as Illumina NovaSeq 6000. For cell capture and library preparation, the team used the BD Rhapsody Targeted mRNA and AbSeq Reagent Kit in a microwell format. TCRdb reworked the public reads: Q25 trimming with fastp, MiXCR clone assembly, productive beta chains retained. CDR3 protein duplicates are merged, each entry listing the most common genes and DNA. Recorded for this sample are 20,000 to 25,000 distinct CDR3 sequences; about a third of them occurred a single time. The ten largest clones take up less than 30% of the sample.

The source material was CMV peptide-activated CD4+ and CD8+ T cells sorted from blood, sampled at five time points, pooled. This sample's cell subset or site label indicates: sorted CD8+CD137+ and CD4+CD154+ T cells after about 12 h CMV IE-1 peptide stimulation. These receptors all come from a female donor who had a heart transplant and CMV viremia.

This clonotype counts as medium-sized. The chain combines TRBV5-1 with TRBJ2-2; 12 bases match TRBD2. The CDR3 is 16 amino acids. Germline loops: CDR1 SGHRS, CDR2 YFSETQ. With 4 bases clipped from V and 6 bases from J, the junction kept 7 bases outside the gene matches. The CDR3 loop reads CASSPLAGGGSGELFF. The DNA of the CDR3 is TGCGCCAGCAGCCCTCTAGCGGGAGGGGGCTCCGGGGAGCTGTTTTTT.

In its sample, this clonotype is medium-sized. The chain employs TRBV5-6 and TRBJ2-5; D perhaps matches TRBD2 (6 bases). Trimming took off 4 bases at V and 2 bases at J, with 21 bases between the two ends. From germline, CDR1 is SGHDT and CDR2 YYEEEE. The CDR3 contains 17 residues. Here the CDR3 reads CASSPPLSGLRQETQYF. For the CDR3, the DNA is TGTGCCAGCAGCCCCCCTCTTAGCGGCCTACGTCAAGAGACCCAGTACTTC. Looking up the rest from reference TRBV5-6 and TRBJ2-5 gives the full variable domain: DAGVTQSPTHLIKTRGQQVTLRCSPKSGHDTVSWYQQALGQGPQFIFQYYEEEERQRGNFPDRFSGHQFPNYSSELNVNALLLGDSALYLCASSPPLSGLRQETQYFGPGTRLLVL.

This clonotype came up many times. The chain recombines TRBV6-6 with TRBJ2-5; 12 nucleotides agree with TRBD2. Germline V gene sequence: CDR1 MNHNY, CDR2 SVGAGI (reference sequence). Losses at the gene ends were 4 bases for V and 2 bases for J; bases not matched to a gene: 5. The CDR3 runs to 16 residues. The CDR3 loop reads CASSSRLAGVQETQYF. The CDR3 nucleotides are TGTGCCAGCAGTTCCCGACTAGCGGGGGTACAAGAGACCCAGTACTTC.

The count of this clonotype is one. This chain links TRBV6-1 with TRBJ2-3, with TRBD1 as a possible D gene (8 bases). This CDR3 has 15 amino acids. V was cut by 5 bases and J by 5 bases, with 17 bases left in between. Looked up from germline, CDR1 is MNHNS and CDR2 is SASEGT. This CDR3 reads CASSSTGAGVDTQYF. CDR3 nucleotides: TGTGCCAGCAGTTCGACAGGGGCGGGGGTAGATACGCAGTATTTT.

This clonotype was counted a few times. The V gene is TRBV7-9, the J gene TRBJ2-3; D is ambiguous. The V gene lost 1 base and the J gene lost 0 bases, with 2 bases spanning the gap. Germline CDR1 and CDR2: SEHNR and FQNEAQ (reference sequence). This CDR3 has 13 amino acids. The CDR3 DNA is TGTGCCAGCAGCTTAGGTAGCACAGATACGCAGTATTTT. Translation gives CASSLGSTDTQYF.

The chain is built from TRBV10-3 and TRBJ2-7; D is perhaps TRBD1 or TRBD2 (6 bases each). V lost 3 bases, J lost 4 bases, and 16 bases lay in between. CDR3 length: 15 amino acids. CDR1 and CDR2 from the germline V gene are ENHRY and SYGVKD. The CDR3 coding sequence is TGTGCCATCAGTGATCGGACAGTAGCGGAATACGAGCAGTACTTC. This translates into CAISDRTVAEYEQYF.

This clonotype was found many times. The chain has TRBV10-3 and TRBJ1-2; D perhaps matches TRBD1 (5 bases). The V end lost 5 bases, the J end lost 6 bases, and 13 bases lay between the germline ends. This CDR3 contains 13 residues. The germline V gene encodes CDR1 ENHRY and CDR2 SYGVKD. The CDR3 sequence is CAISPRGGDGYTF. CDR3 bases: TGTGCCATCAGTCCTCGGGGGGGTGATGGCTACACCTTC.

The rearrangement links TRBV12-5 to TRBJ2-2; D call uncertain. The CDR3 runs 17 residues. Germline lookup yields CDR1 LGHNT and CDR2 FRNRAP. V lost 2 bases and J 11 bases, leaving 24 bases between the germline ends. CDR3 protein: CASGLPQPGSPIGELFF. The DNA for the CDR3 is TGTGCTAGTGGTTTGCCCCAACCCGGCAGCCCCATCGGAGAGCTGTTTTTT.

This clonotype showed up just a few times. The chain couples TRBV28 to TRBJ2-7; a possible D gene is TRBD1 (6 bases). V gave up 8 bases and J gave up 4 bases, with 9 bases separating them. CDR1 and CDR2 (germline): MDHEN, SYDVKM. The CDR3 covers 11 residues. The CDR3 is CASGTQYEQYF. CDR3 nucleotides: TGTGCCAGCGGGACACAATACGAGCAGTACTTC.

This clonotype was counted a few times. The chain combines TRBV20-1 with TRBJ2-7; D remains unclear. Per the germline V gene, CDR1 is DFQATT and CDR2 is SNEGSKA (reference sequence). This CDR3 has 11 amino acids. V dropped 1 base and J dropped 6 bases, with 7 bases sitting between them. The CDR3 spells CSARVAGEQYF. The CDR3 nucleotides are TGCAGTGCTAGAGTAGCCGGCGAGCAGTACTTC.

This clonotype was recorded a few times. A read error may account for a junction end that differs from germline. This sequence joins TRBV12-3 or TRBV12-4 and TRBJ2-7, with a possible D match to TRBD1 (6 bases). The CDR3 extends over 14 amino acids. The CDR3 protein is CASSLALGHCEQNF. CDR3 DNA: TGTGCCAGCAGTTTAGCGCTGGGACATTGCGAGCAGAACTTT.

This clonotype has ten or more counts. The J gene is TRBJ2-1, the V gene TRBV12-3 or TRBV12-4, with TRBD2 matching over 12 bases. CDR3 length: 17 residues. V lost 6 bases, J lost 7 bases, and 13 bases stayed unmatched. CDR3 nucleotides: TGTGCCAGCAGAAACGAAAATCTAGCGGGAGGGAGGAATGAGCAGTTCTTC. Its translation: CASRNENLAGGRNEQFF.